These T cell receptor beta chains were read from a single sample in a study of blood T cell repertoires in COVID-19. The method was immunoSEQ multiplex PCR; TCRdb's version includes in-frame clones alone and lacks a portion of them. This sample has fewer than 350,000 clones, with around 87% found just once. The sequencing input was peripheral blood. The origin of the receptors is a woman aged 25-40 years who had recovered from COVID-19. Each CDR3 is given with its conserved first and last residue. A D gene is named only where the DNA matches it firmly. Expanded clones get a size class; other rows say once, few or many, or leave the size out.

V,D,J,size,CDR3,DNA
TRBV2,.,TRBJ2-2,.,CASSEGGLPAGELFF,TGTGCCAGCAGTGAAGGTGGTCTTCCAGCCGGGGAGCTGTTTTTT
TRBV7-3,.,TRBJ2-2,.,CASSLDTGELFF,TGTGCCAGCAGCCTCGACACCGGGGAGCTGTTTTTT
TRBV4-2,.,TRBJ2-1,.,CASSQEKATYNEQFF,TGTGCCAGCAGCCAAGAGAAAGCTACCTACAATGAGCAGTTCTTC
TRBV11-2,.,TRBJ2-1,.,CASSSGGGLYEQFF,TGTGCCAGCAGCTCTGGGGGGGGGCTTTATGAGCAGTTCTTC
TRBV7-9,TRBD1,TRBJ1-6,.,CASSLQGQGNSPLHF,TGTGCCAGCAGTTTGCAGGGACAGGGAAATTCACCCCTCCACTTT
TRBV6-5,TRBD2,TRBJ2-7,.,CASSYSSSGNYEQYF,TGTGCCAGCAGTTACTCGTCTAGCGGAAACTACGAGCAGTACTTC
TRBV5-4,TRBD2,TRBJ2-1,.,CASSPGRGGRLNEQFF,TGTGCCAGCAGCCCCGGACGGGGGGGCCGGCTCAATGAGCAGTTCTTC
TRBV7-2,.,TRBJ2-5,.,CASSLARYVETQYF,TGTGCCAGCAGCTTAGCCCGCTATGTGGAGACCCAGTACTTC
TRBV15,.,TRBJ1-2,once,CATRLWDINYGYTF,TGTGCCACCAGACTTTGGGACATTAACTATGGCTACACCTTC
TRBV7-2,TRBD1,TRBJ2-1,.,CASSTPLGQAYNEQFF,TGTGCCAGCAGCACGCCCTTGGGACAGGCCTACAATGAGCAGTTCTTC
TRBV3-1/TRBV3-2,.,TRBJ2-2,.,CASSQKLNTGELFF,TGTGCCAGCAGCCAGAAGCTGAACACCGGGGAGCTGTTTTTT
TRBV6-5,.,TRBJ2-7,once,CATRQTPGVTYEQYF,TGTGCCACCAGGCAGACTCCGGGGGTAACATACGAGCAGTACTTC
TRBV10-3,.,TRBJ1-2,.,CAISESQDIYGYTF,TGTGCCATCAGTGAGTCACAGGATATCTATGGCTACACCTTC
TRBV2,.,TRBJ1-5,.,CASAIDSNQPQHF,TGTGCCAGTGCTATCGATAGCAATCAGCCCCAGCATTTT
TRBV28,TRBD2,TRBJ2-7,.,CASSPILAGVGYSYEQYF,TGTGCCAGCAGTCCCATACTAGCGGGAGTGGGGTATTCCTACGAGCAGTACTTC
TRBV3-1/TRBV3-2,.,TRBJ2-2,.,CASSQFGLTVNTGELFF,TGTGCCAGCAGCCAATTTGGTCTGACTGTCAACACCGGGGAGCTGTTTTTT
TRBV5-4,.,TRBJ2-1,.,CASTYSGYNEQFF,TGTGCCAGCACCTACTCAGGGTACAATGAGCAGTTCTTC
TRBV2,TRBD1,TRBJ1-2,.,CASSRQGADYGYTF,TGTGCCAGCAGCCGACAGGGGGCGGACTATGGCTACACCTTC
TRBV2,TRBD1,TRBJ2-5,once,CASSSGQQETQYF,TGTGCCAGCAGCTCGGGACAGCAAGAGACCCAGTACTTC
TRBV11-2,.,TRBJ2-5,.,CASSLGGTGTQYF,TGTGCCAGCAGCTTAGGCGGGACGGGGACCCAGTACTTC
TRBV5-6,TRBD2,TRBJ2-5,.,CASSLGLAGGVETQYF,TGTGCCAGCAGCTTGGGGCTAGCGGGAGGCGTGGAGACCCAGTACTTC
TRBV7-2,TRBD2,TRBJ2-3,.,CASSFPGTSGSDTQYF,TGTGCCAGCAGCTTCCCTGGGACTAGCGGGTCCGATACGCAGTATTTT
TRBV24-1,TRBD2,TRBJ2-3,once,CATSETGLAADTQYF,TGTGCCACCAGTGAAACGGGACTAGCGGCAGATACGCAGTATTTT
TRBV28,.,TRBJ1-1,.,CASSSRDLGNTEAFF,TGTGCCAGCAGTTCCCGGGATCTCGGGAACACTGAAGCTTTCTTT
TRBV10-1,.,TRBJ1-1,.,CASSADNLRAFF,TGCGCCAGCAGTGCCGATAACCTAAGAGCTTTCTTT
TRBV28,.,TRBJ1-1,once,CASSLKGNEAFF,TGTGCCAGCAGTTTGAAGGGGAATGAAGCTTTCTTT
TRBV11-2,TRBD2,TRBJ2-1,.,CASSLVAGESSYNEQFF,TGTGCCAGCAGCTTAGTAGCGGGGGAAAGCTCCTACAATGAGCAGTTCTTC
TRBV7-9,TRBD2,TRBJ2-2,few,CASSLARLAGEDTGELFF,TGTGCCAGCAGCTTAGCGAGGCTAGCGGGGGAAGACACCGGGGAGCTGTTTTTT
TRBV7-2,TRBD2,TRBJ2-2,.,CASSTGTSGTWELFF,TGTGCCAGCAGCACAGGGACTAGCGGCACCTGGGAGCTGTTTTTT
TRBV5-6,TRBD1,TRBJ2-2,.,CASSLRRSGTGNTGELFF,TGTGCCAGCAGCTTGAGGAGGTCCGGGACAGGAAACACCGGGGAGCTGTTTTTT
TRBV7-9,.,TRBJ1-2,few,CASSRTAPDGYTF,TGTGCCAGCAGCAGGACAGCCCCAGATGGCTACACCTTC
TRBV6-5,.,TRBJ2-2,.,CASVSKIYTGELFF,TGTGCCAGCGTCAGTAAGATTTACACCGGGGAGCTGTTTTTT
TRBV6-5,.,TRBJ2-7,.,CASSSKGGTYEQYF,TGTGCCAGCAGTTCCAAAGGGGGAACCTACGAGCAGTACTTC
TRBV4-1,.,TRBJ1-1,.,CASSQDPGGSTEAFF,TGCGCCAGCAGCCAAGATCCGGGGGGGAGCACTGAAGCTTTCTTT
TRBV6-1,TRBD1,TRBJ1-1,.,CASSDQEGQSQAFF,TGTGCCAGCAGTGACCAAGAGGGACAGTCCCAAGCTTTCTTT
TRBV11-2,.,TRBJ2-7,.,CASSPRASNEQYF,TGTGCCAGCAGCCCCAGGGCATCGAACGAGCAGTACTTC
TRBV2,TRBD1,TRBJ2-2,.,CADQAGTGGTGELFF,TGTGCCGACCAGGCCGGGACAGGGGGCACCGGGGAGCTGTTTTTT
TRBV6-6,.,TRBJ1-6,.,CASCARGWRNSPLHF,TGTGCCAGCTGTGCACGGGGTTGGCGGAATTCACCCCTCCACTTT
TRBV6-6,.,TRBJ2-3,.,CASSRASGTKTDTQYF,TGTGCCAGCAGTCGAGCATCCGGGACAAAAACAGATACGCAGTATTTT
TRBV7-6,TRBD1,TRBJ1-2,.,CASSRGQGPNYGYTF,TGTGCCAGCAGCCGGGGACAGGGGCCCAACTATGGCTACACCTTC
TRBV7-6,.,TRBJ2-1,.,CASSFGAEANGNEQFF,TGTGCCAGCAGCTTCGGCGCGGAGGCCAACGGGAATGAGCAGTTCTTC
TRBV4-1,.,TRBJ1-5,once,CASSQESSLRNQPQHF,TGCGCCAGCAGCCAAGAGTCGAGCCTCCGGAATCAGCCCCAGCATTTT
TRBV9,TRBD2,TRBJ2-3,.,CASSVGEREGSTDTQYF,TGTGCCAGCAGCGTAGGGGAGCGGGAGGGATCCACAGATACGCAGTATTTT
TRBV14,.,TRBJ1-1,.,CASSQDLGGLGDLESNTEAFF,TGTGCCAGCAGCCAAGATCTTGGGGGACTCGGAGACCTTGAATCGAACACTGAAGCTTTCTTT
TRBV7-9,.,TRBJ1-4,.,CASSLRETNEKLFF,TGTGCCAGCAGCTTAAGGGAGACTAATGAAAAACTGTTTTTT
TRBV7-2,TRBD2,TRBJ2-1,.,CASSSSGAYNEQFF,TGTGCCAGCAGCTCAAGCGGGGCCTACAATGAGCAGTTCTTC
TRBV5-4,.,TRBJ2-7,.,CASTTTGRYEQYF,TGTGCCAGCACAACGACAGGGAGGTACGAGCAGTACTTC
TRBV19,TRBD1,TRBJ1-3,.,CASSRGLGNTIYF,TGTGCCAGTAGCAGGGGGCTCGGAAACACCATATATTTT
TRBV29-1,TRBD2,TRBJ2-1,.,CSEVGLDYNEQFF,TGCAGCGAGGTGGGACTAGATTACAATGAGCAGTTCTTC
TRBV7-8,.,TRBJ1-6,few,CASSSLVAGDSPLHF,TGTGCCAGCAGCTCTCTCGTGGCAGGTGATTCACCCCTCCACTTT
TRBV12-5,TRBD1,TRBJ2-7,.,CASGLEGTVFYF,TGTGCTAGTGGTTTGGAAGGGACAGTCTTCTACTTC
TRBV20-1,.,TRBJ1-6,.,CSASGQGVNSPLHF,TGCAGTGCAAGTGGGCAGGGCGTGAATTCACCCCTCCACTTT
TRBV19,.,TRBJ2-3,.,CASSISGDTQYF,TGTGCCAGTAGTATTTCCGGAGATACGCAGTATTTT
TRBV7-2,TRBD2,TRBJ2-7,.,CASSSSSGSFDEQYF,TGTGCCAGCAGCTCCTCTAGCGGGAGTTTTGACGAGCAGTACTTC
TRBV9,.,TRBJ1-6,.,CASSIGVSYNSPLHF,TGTGCCAGCAGCATAGGAGTCTCCTATAATTCACCCCTCCACTTT
TRBV5-1,TRBD1,TRBJ2-1,.,CASSFGQGPSHEQFF,TGCGCCAGCAGCTTCGGACAGGGACCCTCCCATGAGCAGTTCTTC
TRBV29-1,.,TRBJ1-2,.,CSVEAVGLGYGYTF,TGCAGCGTTGAAGCAGTGGGGCTTGGCTATGGCTACACCTTC
TRBV6-5,.,TRBJ1-5,.,CASSQGSEQPQHF,TGTGCCAGCAGTCAGGGTAGTGAGCAGCCCCAGCATTTT
TRBV5-4,.,TRBJ2-3,.,CASSPRTGASGTDTQYF,TGTGCCAGCAGTCCCCGGACGGGAGCGTCGGGCACAGATACGCAGTATTTT